A few counts support the clone carrying this T cell receptor (beta chain). The antigen is undetermined. A universal primer site arose from template switching, and cDNA bore unique molecular identifiers. One entry per CDR3 protein, called by TCRdb with MiXCR from the 5' RACE reads. Found here are roughly 690,000 distinct CDR3 sequences, approximately 6.1% of them singletons; the top ten hold roughly 1.8%. The entry originates in a study of identical twins. Study outcomes and limitations: Twins showed weaker excess sharing in their beta out-of-frame sequences. Fewer insertions were carried by abundant cord blood beta clonotypes, but none was seen in memory repertoires. The models systematically underestimated how much out-of-frame TCR alpha was shared in monozygotic twins.

The CDR3 runs to 11 residues. Trimming pared 6 bases from V and 4 bases from J, leaving 6 bases between. The germline V gene encodes CDR1 DFQATT and CDR2 SNEGSKA (reference sequence). The chain is built from TRBV20-1 and TRBJ2-2; D remains unclear. The TCR sequence derives from a man between 18 and 35 years old in good health. Material: naive T cells sorted from blood. The CDR3 DNA is TGCAGTGCGCACAGCACCGGGGAGCTGTTTTTT. Its protein is CSAHSTGELFF.